Listed below are T cell receptor beta chains from one sample, sequenced in a study of T cell repertoires in cytomegalovirus infection. Via MiXCR, TCRdb re-called the reads, giving one row per CDR3 protein. The profile shows about 450,000 distinct CDR3 sequences, 31% of them singletons. The sequencing input was PBMCs. These receptors all stem from a human donor in good health (CMV status not recorded). Some clones in this sample may be carry-over from other donors' samples. Both conserved end residues are trimmed from each CDR3. Size is stated for part of the rows, as once, few or many counts, or as a class when the clone is expanded.

size: -; V: TRBV11-2; CDR3: ASSTAPRGGGQETQY
size: -; V: TRBV2; CDR3: ASNQAGETQY
size: -; V: TRBV4-1; CDR3: ASSQDRARGGTQY
size: many; V: TRBV12-3/TRBV12-4; CDR3: ASSMAWGETQY
size: few; V: TRBV20-1; CDR3: SAPSELAGRGETQY
size: many; V: TRBV4-1; CDR3: ASSQAGTSNQPQH
size: -; V: TRBV11-3; CDR3: ASSLDRGKKY
size: few; V: TRBV4-1; CDR3: ASSPLEAGYNEQF
size: -; V: TRBV20-1; CDR3: SARDYRGRSNQPQH
size: many; V: TRBV7-9; CDR3: ASSTRRSSYNEQF
size: -; V: TRBV5-4; CDR3: ASSFSVGTGGYT
size: few; V: TRBV6-1; CDR3: ASRDRTGVLGNQPQH
size: -; V: TRBV10-2; CDR3: ASSNPLIGGAEGQPQH
size: many; V: TRBV7-6; CDR3: ASRSENTEAF
size: few; V: TRBV6-5; CDR3: ASSYTSSGGKGEQY
size: few; V: TRBV28; CDR3: ASSDRLSYEQY
size: -; V: TRBV7-3; CDR3: ASSLTGGATNEKLF
size: many; V: TRBV11-2; CDR3: ASSLDGEGFKTQY
size: -; V: TRBV4-3; CDR3: ASSRGLAGDYEQY
size: few; V: TRBV24-1; CDR3: ATSAIDSPSSYNEQF
size: few; V: TRBV29-1; CDR3: SVAGGSTDTQY
size: -; V: TRBV5-1; CDR3: ASSSQGTAYGYT
size: few; V: TRBV4-3; CDR3: ASSQDQGVYEQY
size: -; V: TRBV4-1; CDR3: ASSQEEFGPGRENSPLH
size: -; V: TRBV10-3; CDR3: AISERGGQGETQY
size: -; V: TRBV25-1; CDR3: ASSGPGFNQPQH
size: few; V: TRBV28; CDR3: ASSDLGTQY
size: -; V: TRBV20-1; CDR3: SASATLLAGGGRETQY
size: -; V: TRBV11-2; CDR3: ASSLVQLKNTEAF
size: -; V: TRBV12-3/TRBV12-4; CDR3: ASSLTEGGPQH
size: -; V: TRBV5-5; CDR3: ASSAQQGIGETQY
size: few; V: TRBV7-9; CDR3: ASSVAGTGELF
size: -; V: TRBV12-3/TRBV12-4; CDR3: ASSPTGGGEDT
size: many; V: TRBV10-1; CDR3: ASSDLPFGTGELF
size: -; V: TRBV7-6; CDR3: ASNRGVGTEAF
size: few; V: TRBV6-1; CDR3: ASSATQDRGQF
size: -; V: TRBV6-5; CDR3: ASSYSSVQTVADTQY
size: -; V: TRBV7-2; CDR3: ASSSSTRGYSPLQ
size: few; V: TRBV15; CDR3: ATSRGAAGPRETQY
size: many; V: TRBV27; CDR3: ASSLGTGYEQY
size: -; V: TRBV11-1; CDR3: ASSPDREQF
size: many; V: TRBV7-8; CDR3: ASSLGSGDNQPQH
size: -; V: TRBV20-1; CDR3: SAPGVRGGSTDTQY
size: many; V: TRBV11-2; CDR3: ASSLGLGVVETQY
size: -; V: TRBV2; CDR3: ASKEGQSYNEQF
size: few; V: TRBV19; CDR3: ASTLGLNTEAF
size: -; V: TRBV7-6; CDR3: ASSQLPTSADNEQF
size: -; V: TRBV7-6; CDR3: ASSGKRVLTNEKLF
size: -; V: TRBV3-1; CDR3: ASRGSGSPYEQF
size: -; V: TRBV3-1; CDR3: ASSETYRAKGDEQF
size: many; V: TRBV24-1; CDR3: ATRPGPSTDTQY